This record covers a single T cell receptor beta chain. It has no known antigen specificity. No quality values exist for individual bases; no much larger clone is one base distant. V is cut by 5 bases and J by 2 bases, and the space between the germline ends is 11 bases. CDR1 and CDR2 are read off the germline V gene as SGHRS and YFSETQ. From the cysteine up to the phenylalanine, the CDR3 has a length of 14 residues. CDR3 DNA only is kept here, 42 bases in frame from base 1. This sample is drawn from a study of T-cell reconstitution after alpha-beta-depleted transplantation in children (dated by TCRdb to about 2016). For the wider study: Using TCR repertoire profiling, the study followed T-cell immune reconstitution in a quantitative way in children after TCRalphabeta/CD19-depleted allogeneic hematopoietic cell transplantation. Overall study results and their limits: Over subsequent months, a decline in hyperexpanded clone frequencies was noted, and after one year, T-cell counts and TCRbeta diversity were mostly ascribed to newly produced T cells. The apparently early recovery of alphabetaT-cell counts about two months after transplant reportedly depended on only several hundred rapidly expanded clones that came from non-depleted graft cells. The high TCRbeta diversity at day 60 in some patients was ascribed to recipient T cells and intrathymic progenitors that had survived conditioning.

Per the publication, the treatment or condition label means: allogeneic hematopoietic cell transplantation with graft depleted of TCRalphabeta T cells and CD19 B cells. The transplant recipients were children given TCRalphabeta/CD19-depleted allogeneic hematopoietic cell grafts. The library was obtained by PCR. The sequencer listed for this sample is Illumina HiSeq 2500. Molecular barcoding was employed in the preparation of TCR libraries, with unique molecular identifiers being used to normalize TCRbeta repertoire quantification. TCRdb redid the processing of the public reads, applying fastp at Q25 and MiXCR, and retained in-frame beta chains. Each entry is one CDR3 protein sequence, shown with its most common DNA and genes. The sample profile shows 780,000 or so distinct CDR3 sequences; around 15% of them were found once. Together, the top ten hold roughly 4.8% of the sample.

Rearrangement joined TRBV5-1 to TRBJ2-1; perhaps TRBD1 is the D gene, with 5 bases matching. This specimen was PBMCs, mostly from graft donor cells, taken 360 days after TCRalphabeta/CD19-depleted stem cell transplant. This clonotype was sampled from a male patient between 10 and 17 years old who had a stem cell transplant for acute lymphoblastic leukemia, so the T cells may come from the graft donor. The DNA is TGCGCCAGCAGTAGACAGTTCACCTACAATGAGCAGTTCTTC. Its product reads: CASSRQFTYNEQFF.